This T cell receptor (beta chain) was obtained from a study of blood T cell repertoires in COVID-19 (dated by TCRdb to the early 2020s). Background for the entire study: Collaborator samples came from the United States, Italy and Spain and covered acute and convalescent phases of COVID-19. The repertoires were released in a freely available public database intended as a resource for research on the immune response to SARS-CoV-2. Sample metadata almost always included a de-identified subject ID, COVID-19 status, age in years and sex. Samples came from the ongoing ImmuneRACE study (first 160 participants) plus 1,254 subjects from 6 global collaborators. The prospective study material was composed of cDNA or gDNA derived from T cells, B-cell-depleted T cells, or PBMCs. The dataset comprised deeply sampled blood TCRbeta repertoires from subjects exposed to, actively infected with, or recovered from COVID-19. Where HLA class I and class II types were available, the types were taken from metadata supplied by the sample provider, not from assay-based typing.

V loses 5 bases, J loses 1 base, and the germline ends lie 12 bases apart. Reading the germline V gene gives CDR1 SNHLY and CDR2 FYNNEI. There are 15 amino acids in the CDR3, from cysteine to phenylalanine inclusive. Only the CDR3 portion is preserved as DNA: 45 bases, with reading frame beginning at the first base. Paper-wide results and their limitations: Clinical and demographic metadata were provided uncurated, with the amount varying by source and participant.

On this clone itself: The antigen it recognizes is unknown. Per-base quality was not reported, and no clone a single base away is much larger than it.

The immunoSEQ Assay, a bias-controlled multiplex PCR, was used to amplify TCRbeta CDR3 regions from genomic DNA. Regarding the original processing steps: Nucleated cell counts per sample were estimated from amplification of reference gene primers within the assay. To quantify the absolute abundance of each unique TCRbeta CDR3 rearrangement, sequence reads were collapsed and filtered. For each sample, productive Simpson clonality was calculated by taking the square root of Simpson's diversity index across productive rearrangements. This is the immuneACCESS table as TCRdb keeps it, with only in-frame sequences that have V and J called. A part of the clones is gone; compared with another copy, unresolved V genes explain less than half, and the rest is unexplained. V, J and clone size are those of that table, while D and trimming were read from the DNA. The sample yields about 50,000 clones; around 89% were counted once. The top ten hold around 9.6% of the sample.

The collaborating institutions used their own protocols to collect whole blood in K2EDTA tubes. For TCRbeta analysis, collaborator samples were shipped as frozen whole blood, as isolated PBMCs, or as DNA extracted from either sample type. The chain couples TRBV2 to TRBJ1-5; the D gene is perhaps TRBD1, from 5 matching bases. The sequenced sample consisted of peripheral blood. The receptor's source is a man aged 50 or older with active COVID-19. Read as DNA, the sequence is TGTGCCAGCAGTCATGGACAACGAAGCAATCAGCCCCAGCATTTT. It is translated as CASSHGQRSNQPQHF.